The clone carrying this TCR beta chain has a handful of counts. This entry belongs to a study of blood T cell repertoires in COVID-19. Study-wide context: Spain, Italy and the United States supplied samples that represented acute and convalescent COVID-19. The analysed material was cDNA or gDNA that came from T cells, B-cell-depleted T cells, or PBMCs.

CDR1 is MNHEY and CDR2 is SVGAGI in the germline V gene. The V gene lost 6 bases and the J gene lost 10 bases, with 16 bases spanning the gap. CDR3 length: 14 residues. Original processing methods: Amplified reference gene primers provided the basis for estimating nucleated cell counts. This table comes from immunoSEQ multiplex PCR, and its TCRdb copy is limited to in-frame clones, with some not included. Clone size and V and J calls were adopted from that table, with D and trimming inferred from the DNA. The table includes 110,000 to 150,000 clones, about 86% detected once. Sequenced: peripheral blood. This TCR derives from a woman aged 40 to 55 with acute or convalescent COVID-19. The rearrangement uses TRBV6-5 and TRBJ1-6; the D gene is possibly TRBD1 (6 bases). The CDR3 DNA reads as TGTGCCAGCAGGGAGCAGGGGTCAGCCTCACCCCTCCACTTT. Protein sequence: CASREQGSASPLHF.